This T cell receptor (beta chain) was profiled in a study of blood T cell repertoires in COVID-19 (dated by TCRdb to about 2020). Some background on the complete study: Samples covering the acute and convalescent phases of COVID-19 were provided by collaborators in the United States, Italy and Spain. The prospective study material was composed of cDNA or gDNA derived from T cells, B-cell-depleted T cells, or PBMCs. Where available, HLA class I and class II types were obtained from metadata supplied by the sample provider rather than from assay-based typing. Deeply sampled blood TCRbeta repertoires from subjects exposed to, actively infected with, or recovered from COVID-19 were included in the dataset. Sample metadata almost always included a de-identified subject ID, COVID-19 status, age in years and sex. A freely available public database, intended as a resource for researchers studying the immune response to SARS-CoV-2, is where the repertoires were released. The samples were drawn from the first 160 participants of the ongoing ImmuneRACE study and from 1,254 subjects provided by 6 global collaborators.

Notes on this clone: The clone's antigen remains unknown. No much larger clone exists at a distance of one base, and base qualities are not known.

From the cysteine up to the phenylalanine, the CDR3 has a length of 13 residues. Here the CDR3 DNA is all that survives: 39 bases in frame from base 1. Based on the germline V gene, the CDR1 and CDR2 sequences are KGHSH and LQKENI. Trimmed from V: 6 bases; trimmed from J: 6 bases; junction bases lacking a gene match: 4. Overall results and qualifications from the work: Clinical and demographic metadata were provided uncurated, with the amount varying by source and participant.

TCRbeta CDR3 regions were amplified from genomic DNA by means of the immunoSEQ Assay, a bias-controlled multiplex PCR. The paper's processing steps were these. Within the assay, amplification of reference gene primers was used to estimate how many nucleated cells each sample contained. To quantify the absolute abundance of each unique TCRbeta CDR3 rearrangement, sequence reads were collapsed and filtered. For each sample, productive Simpson clonality was calculated as the square root of Simpson's diversity index across productive rearrangements. TCRdb limited this immuneACCESS table to in-frame rearrangements with V and J called. A share of clones is missing; checked studies link under half to unresolved V genes, and the rest is unexplained. V and J calls and clone size are given by that table; D and trimming were obtained from the DNA. This sample holds some 520,000 clones; 89% were observed only once. The leading ten clones occupy roughly 0.84% of the sample.

At one collaborating source in Seattle, patients were enrolled during active infection and were followed longitudinally through the course of disease. Whole blood was collected in K2EDTA tubes by collaborating institutions according to the institutions' own protocols. For TCRbeta analysis, collaborators shipped samples in one of three forms: frozen whole blood, isolated PBMCs, or DNA extracted from either of those sample types. The sequence links TRBV18 to TRBJ2-3, with 9 central nucleotides matching TRBD1. What was sequenced was peripheral blood. This TCR came from a man aged 18 to 29 with COVID-19, enrolled during active disease. In nucleotide form, the sequence is TGTGCCAGCTCTCGGGACAGGGACGATACGCAGTATTTT. It is translated as CASSRDRDDTQYF.